This T cell receptor beta chain was captured by sequencing in a study of blood T cells in healthy people across ages (dated by TCRdb to about 2015). A note on the overall study: In model experiments, roughly one uniquely barcoded TCR beta cDNA molecule per two T cells was captured by template switching. For two donors (one aged 18 to 30 and one aged 80 or older), the study analyzed two additional independent replicas of 1 million unique cDNA reads from the same blood draw. Age-related changes in TCR beta repertoire diversity were measured in the study by deep sequencing normalized with unique cDNA molecular identifiers. The donors were divided into four age groups: young (average around 15 years), middle-aged (about 40), aged (approximately 62) and long-lived (nearly 85). The paper as a whole reports these results and caveats: The percentage of naive T cells measured by flow cytometry correlated strongly with observed TCR beta diversity. The long-lived group showed more naive CD4+ T cells, fewer expanded clones and increased TCR diversity than the aged group, suggesting age selection. Estimates of total diversity from one million sequenced T cells were regarded as lower bounds and underestimates. Bulk unsorted PBMC profiling prevented conclusive comparison of naive and antigen-experienced compartments. As age increased, observed TCR beta diversity per million T cells dropped in a roughly linear way, and a significant reduction was already evident by age roughly 36. Because donor CMV infection status was unknown, age-related changes in expanded clonotypes were potentially confounded.

V is pared back by 3 bases and J by 3 bases, with 9 bases lying between the germline termini. CDR3 length: 13 amino acids, cysteine to phenylalanine. Of the read, only the CDR3 DNA is kept; its 39 bases are in frame from base 1. The CDR1 and CDR2 encoded by the germline V gene are SGHRS and YFSETQ. Libraries were constructed by 5' RACE. Sequencing was carried out with an Illumina HiSeq 2500. The second PCR ran for roughly 6 to 11 cycles and used a J-beta primer mix along with a sample-barcoded 5' primer. A unique molecular identifier was introduced onto each TCR beta cDNA molecule by a template-switch 5' adaptor carrying 12 random nucleotides. Each sample yielded at least 3 million CDR3-containing paired-end reads. First-strand cDNA was synthesized from all RNA with the Mint cDNA synthesis kit, primed by a TRBC-specific oligonucleotide. Following uracil-DNA glycosylase treatment, a first 18-cycle PCR with universal primers M1SS and BC2_uni_R was performed on all cDNA. The authors' analysis ran thus. Each sample was normalized by randomly selecting 1 million high-quality reads, each carrying a distinct molecular identifier. Instead of being binned into consensus sequences, reads with shared molecular identifiers were discarded. MiTCR, with a Q25 quality threshold and the strictest error-elimination algorithm, was used for CDR3 identification, clonotype clustering and error correction. A nonparametric unseen species model using Euler transformation provided a lower-bound estimate of total TCR beta diversity. In TCRdb, the public reads were trimmed at Q25 with fastp and aligned with MiXCR, with productive beta chains retained. Identical CDR3 proteins give one entry, which carries the most common genes and DNA. Clone size and V and J calls follow TCRdb, not the original study. Present in this sample are approximately 780,000 distinct CDR3 sequences, 20% to 30% of which were seen just once. About 3% of the sample lies in the top ten.

This clonotype was recorded once. Its antigen is unknown. Per-base qualities were not stored, and no clone one base away is much larger. The roughly 39 donors, aged roughly 6 to 95 years, were systemically healthy Caucasian individuals from Russia. Approximately 11 milliliters of peripheral blood were drawn from each donor into EDTA-treated Vacutainer tubes. Ficoll-Paque density-gradient centrifugation was used to isolate PBMCs, with at least 7 million per sample. Total RNA was extracted from PBMCs with Trizol reagent, with at least 5.5 micrograms obtained per sample. For every donor, flow cytometry on a PBMC aliquot measured the percentage of naive CD45RAhigh/CD27high T cells. Separately, the same data were catalogued under a study of T cells of mothers and their children. As the second paper documents: Nine systemically healthy Caucasian individuals served as donors, namely three mothers together with their six children. cDNA synthesis used all of the extracted RNA, with 1.5 ug of RNA in each 15 ul reaction. In the second PCR, the M1S primer added sample barcodes and 2-4 random nucleotides. Each mother yielded over 9.5 million TCR beta CDR3 reads and each child 2.5 million to 3 million reads. TCR recombination output is similarly shaped by thymic selection in related and unrelated pairs, with a minor effect exerted by inherited differences. Normalized repertoire overlap was always found to be slightly, but never significantly, higher in related mother-child pairs than in unrelated mother-child pairs. No persistent microchimeric T cell clones were detected, at a sensitivity of around 97 clones per million clonotypes. In the study, deep NGS was used to compare the TCR beta repertoires of mothers and children, and features distinguishing related mother-child pairs from unrelated individuals were sought. The mean age was roughly 40 +/- 4 years for the mothers and around 10 +/- 4 years for the children. Libraries were sequenced on Illumina HiSeq 2000 with 100+100 nt paired-end reads after adapter ligation with NEBNext reagents. To avoid cross-contamination, the mother libraries and the child libraries were prepared a month apart and sequenced in separate runs. Between about 500,000 and 2,100,000 distinct TCR beta clonotypes were identified per donor. Naive TCR beta clonotypes were estimated from low-frequency clonotypes matched to each donor's FACS-determined naive share, without sorting.

Source material: blood. The chain couples TRBV5-1 to TRBJ1-2, with no confidently assigned D gene. This clonotype was obtained from a boy younger than 18 in good health. The DNA sequence is as follows: TGCGCCAGCAGCTCAAGCGGATACTATGGCTACACCTTC. Its coded protein is CASSSSGYYGYTF. Where the CDR3 stops, the reference TRBV5-1 and TRBJ1-2 genes take over; the full variable domain is KAGVTQTPRYLIKTRGQQVTLSCSPISGHRSVSWYQQTPGQGLQFLFEYFSETQRNKGNFPGRFSGRQFSNSRSEMNVSTLELGDSALYLCASSSSGYYGYTFGSGTRLTVV.